This T cell receptor beta chain was documented in a study of cytomegalovirus exposure and HLA in healthy donors. PCR was performed using 60 Vbeta and 13 Jbeta primers. The method was immunoSEQ multiplex PCR; TCRdb's version includes in-frame clones alone and lacks a portion of them. In the table there are around 80,000 clones, roughly 70% of which are singletons. Germline V gene lookup returns CDR1 SGHRS and CDR2 YFSETQ. The CDR3 runs to 18 residues. Trimming took 4 bases from V and 0 from J; bases not matched to a gene: 6. V gene TRBV5-1 combines with J gene TRBJ2-1; 14 bases are shared with TRBD2. This TCR was recovered from a man between 35 and 55 years old in good health and CMV-seropositive. The sequenced sample consisted of PBMCs. In nucleotides, the CDR3 is TGCGCCAGCAGCGAGGGACTAGCGGGGGTTAGCTCCTACAATGAGCAGTTCTTC. Translation gives CASSEGLAGVSSYNEQFF.